The rows below give T cell receptor beta chains drawn from one sample of a study of cytomegalovirus exposure and HLA in healthy donors. TCRdb keeps only in-frame clones here, not all; method: immunoSEQ multiplex PCR. The repertoire includes approximately 150,000 clones, 65% to 90% of them detected once, and 9.5% to 12% sits in the top ten. The material sequenced was PBMCs. The receptors were sampled from a man aged 45 to 65 in good health and CMV-seropositive. The CDR3 runs from the conserved cysteine through the conserved F or W. D genes are given only for firm matches. Expanded clones are given a class, and other clones once, few, many or no size at all.

D,J,V,size,DNA,CDR3
.,TRBJ1-2,TRBV28,.,TGTGCCAGCAGTTCCCCCTTCGTTTCCCGGGACTATGGCTACACCTTC,CASSSPFVSRDYGYTF
.,TRBJ2-2,TRBV4-3,.,TGCGCCAGCAGCCACCCCACCGGTCCCGGGGAGCTGTTTTTT,CASSHPTGPGELFF
TRBD1,TRBJ1-1,TRBV29-1,.,TGCAGCGTTGAATGGAACAGGGGTGAAGCTTTCTTT,CSVEWNRGEAFF
.,TRBJ2-6,TRBV10-1,.,TGCGCCAGCACGGCAGGGGACGCAGCTGGGGCCAACGTCCTGACTTTC,CASTAGDAAGANVLTF
.,TRBJ2-1,TRBV14,once,TGTGCCAGCAGCCAAGCCTTCGTGCTAGCTCGAGAGTTCTTC,CASSQAFVLAREFF
.,TRBJ2-1,TRBV6-6,.,TGTGCCAGCAGTTACATTGTTAGCGGCACCTACAATGAGCAGTTCTTC,CASSYIVSGTYNEQFF
.,TRBJ2-2,TRBV11-2,.,TGTGCCAGCAGCTTCGGGGAAACCGGGGAGCTGTTTTTT,CASSFGETGELFF
TRBD1,TRBJ2-7,TRBV30,few,TGTGCCTGGAGTGCGACAGGGGCCCACGAGCAGTACTTC,CAWSATGAHEQYF
.,TRBJ1-2,TRBV7-9,once,TGTGCCAGCAGCACGTGGAAGGACAAGGGTAACTATGGCTACACCTTC,CASSTWKDKGNYGYTF
TRBD1,TRBJ1-2,TRBV12-5,.,TGTGCTAGTGGCCCTGGACAGGGTGGCGGCTACACCTTC,CASGPGQGGGYTF
TRBD1,TRBJ2-7,TRBV18,.,TGTGCCAGCTCACGGACAGGGGGGTCCTCCTACGAGCAGTACTTC,CASSRTGGSSYEQYF
TRBD1,TRBJ1-4,TRBV7-8,.,TGTGCCAGCAGCTTAGGGGATTACAGGGGGCGAATGGCTAATGAAAAACTGTTTTTT,CASSLGDYRGRMANEKLFF
TRBD1,TRBJ1-1,TRBV11-3,.,TGTGCCAGCAGCCGGGGACAGGGGACTGAAGCTTTCTTT,CASSRGQGTEAFF
TRBD2,TRBJ2-5,TRBV28,few,TGTGCCAGCAGTTTACTAGCGGAACCCCAAGAGACCCAGTACTTC,CASSLLAEPQETQYF
.,TRBJ1-6,TRBV5-4,.,TGTGCCAGCAGCTTGCCAGGGCTCAATTCACCCCTCCACTTT,CASSLPGLNSPLHF
TRBD2,TRBJ2-5,TRBV4-3,.,TGCGCCAGCAGCCTTACTAGCGGGGGGACTGAGACCCAGTACTTC,CASSLTSGGTETQYF
.,TRBJ2-7,TRBV28,.,TGTGCCAGCAGAGAAAAACGGGACACCTACGAGCAGTACTTC,CASREKRDTYEQYF
.,TRBJ2-3,TRBV5-1,.,TGCGCCAGCAGCTTGGGTTGGCGCACAGATACGCAGTATTTT,CASSLGWRTDTQYF
TRBD1,TRBJ2-1,TRBV27,.,TGTGCGGTCAGGACAGGGTCCTACAATGAGCAGTTCTTC,CAVRTGSYNEQFF
TRBD1,TRBJ1-2,TRBV2,.,TGTGCCAGCAGTATTGGGACAGGGGTGATTAACTATGGCTACACCTTC,CASSIGTGVINYGYTF
.,TRBJ2-3,TRBV11-2,few,TGTGCCAGCAGCTTGACCTCAGCGGGGACAACAGATACGCAGTATTTT,CASSLTSAGTTDTQYF
.,TRBJ2-5,TRBV18,.,TGTGCCAGCTCCCCCACGCGGTTCCAAGAGACCCAGTACTTC,CASSPTRFQETQYF
.,TRBJ1-2,TRBV6-5,once,TGTGCCAGCAGTGCAACAACAGGGTTATCCTATGGCTACACCTTC,CASSATTGLSYGYTF
TRBD2,TRBJ2-7,TRBV7-9,.,TGTGCCAGCAGCCGGTCCGCGGGAGAAAGCTCCTACGAGCAGTACTTC,CASSRSAGESSYEQYF
.,TRBJ2-5,TRBV28,.,TGTGCCAGCAGTTTTCGAGAGACCCAGTACTTC,CASSFRETQYF
.,TRBJ1-2,TRBV30,.,TGTGCCTGGAGTGTAGAAAGGGGCGTCTATGGCTACACCTTC,CAWSVERGVYGYTF
TRBD1,TRBJ2-7,TRBV11-3,.,TGTGCCAGCAGCCCCAGAGGGACAGGGAGGGACGAGCAGTACTTC,CASSPRGTGRDEQYF
.,TRBJ2-5,TRBV5-1,.,TGCGCCAGCAGCTTGGCAGTCAGGGGAATACAAGAGACCCAGTACTTC,CASSLAVRGIQETQYF
.,TRBJ1-4,TRBV4-2,.,TGTGCCAGCAGCCAAAAAGTCGCACAAACCTTGGCAACTAATGAAAAACTGTTTTTT,CASSQKVAQTLATNEKLFF
.,TRBJ2-1,TRBV5-1,.,TGCGCCAGCAGCCCCGACTATGAGCAGTTCTTC,CASSPDYEQFF
TRBD1,TRBJ1-5,TRBV28,once,TGTGCCAGCAGTCCTGGGACAGCTAGCAATCAGCCCCAGCATTTT,CASSPGTASNQPQHF
.,TRBJ2-7,TRBV9,.,TGTGCCAGCAGACACGACACCTCCTACGAGCAGTACTTC,CASRHDTSYEQYF
TRBD1,TRBJ1-2,TRBV9,.,TGTGCCAGCAGCGCCGGACAGGCCAGACGTGGCTACACCTTC,CASSAGQARRGYTF
TRBD1,TRBJ2-3,TRBV5-1,once,TGCGCCAGCAGCTTATCTTTGACAGGGGGCGCATCAGTTACAGATACGCAGTATTTT,CASSLSLTGGASVTDTQYF
.,TRBJ1-1,TRBV18,.,TGTGCCAGCTCACCAAGGCCGTGGGCGCGTCCGAACACTGAAGCTTTCTTT,CASSPRPWARPNTEAFF
.,TRBJ1-4,TRBV6-7,.,TGTGCCAGCAAACAGGGCGGATACGAAAAACTGTTTTTT,CASKQGGYEKLFF
.,TRBJ1-3,TRBV19,.,TGTGCCAGTAGTATAGCGGACAGACGCTCTGGAAACACCATATATTTT,CASSIADRRSGNTIYF
.,TRBJ1-5,TRBV28,.,TGTGCCAGCATCCTGGGGGGGTCCGATAGCAATCAGCCCCAGCATTTT,CASILGGSDSNQPQHF
.,TRBJ2-2,TRBV7-3,.,TGTGCCAGCAGCGCCGACTTTCTAGGCGCCGGGGAGCTGTTTTTT,CASSADFLGAGELFF
.,TRBJ2-3,TRBV4-1,.,TGCGCCAGCAGCCAAGTTCTTGCAGGGGCCCTGGGGACAGATACGCAGTATTTT,CASSQVLAGALGTDTQYF
TRBD1,TRBJ2-7,TRBV2,.,TGTGCCAGCAGTGAAAAGGACAGGCTCAGCTCCTACGAGCAGTACTTC,CASSEKDRLSSYEQYF
.,TRBJ2-5,TRBV6-5,once,TGTGCCAGCAGTCCGACAGGCGCGGAGACCCAGTACTTC,CASSPTGAETQYF
TRBD1,TRBJ1-2,TRBV5-6,.,TGTGCCAGCAACAGGGGGTTGGGGGACGGCTACACCTTC,CASNRGLGDGYTF
.,TRBJ2-7,TRBV29-1,.,TGCAGCGCCGAGGATGGTGCCTACGAGCAGTACTTC,CSAEDGAYEQYF
TRBD2,TRBJ2-4,TRBV7-2,.,TGTGCCAGCAGCTCAGCTCAACTAGCGGGGATAGCCAAAAACATTCAGTACTTC,CASSSAQLAGIAKNIQYF
.,TRBJ1-2,TRBV7-6,.,TGTGCCAGCAGCATGGACAGTAACTATGGCTACACCTTC,CASSMDSNYGYTF
.,TRBJ1-2,TRBV9,once,TGTGCCAGCGGGGAGTGGACTAACTATGGCTACACCTTC,CASGEWTNYGYTF
TRBD1,TRBJ2-7,TRBV18,few,TGTGCCAGCTCACGGGGTGGACAGGCCGGGTACGAGCAGTACTTC,CASSRGGQAGYEQYF
.,TRBJ2-7,TRBV4-1,.,TGCGCCAGCAGCCAAGGGGCGGACTACGAGCAGTACTTC,CASSQGADYEQYF
TRBD2,TRBJ2-5,TRBV2,.,TGTGCCAGCAGCCAGACTAGCGGGACCCAGTACTTC,CASSQTSGTQYF
.,TRBJ1-2,TRBV7-9,few,TGTGCCAGCAGCTTCGGAGGGGCAGCGCCACTACTCTATGGCTACACCTTC,CASSFGGAAPLLYGYTF
TRBD1,TRBJ1-3,TRBV4-2,few,TGTGCCAGCAGCCAACCTAAGGGGGGACAGGGAAACACCATATATTTT,CASSQPKGGQGNTIYF
TRBD1,TRBJ1-2,TRBV9,.,TGTGCCAGCAGCGTAGCTGGACAGGGGCGGGGCTACACCTTC,CASSVAGQGRGYTF